Sequencing of this T cell receptor beta chain was carried out in a study of lymphopenia after photon versus proton radiotherapy. TCRdb keeps only in-frame clones here, not all; method: immunoSEQ multiplex PCR. This sample has approximately 53,000 clones, with about 92% found just once. Points on this clone: The antigen is undetermined.

Study outcomes and limitations: Post-nadir TCR diversity decline inversely tracked overall survival among those who died. After lymphocyte nadir, photon-treated repertoires showed oligoclonal expansion, especially CD8+ Temra.

The CDR3 runs to 15 residues. Trimming removed 0 bases from V and 0 bases from J, with 9 bases in between. Germline lookup yields CDR1 SGHRS and CDR2 YFSETQ. The material sequenced was peripheral blood, taken from a patient treated with photon-based radiotherapy. The receptor comes from a woman in her thirties or forties with cholangiocarcinoma. The V call is TRBV5-1, the J call TRBJ1-1; a possible D gene is TRBD1 (5 bases). The CDR3 sequence is CASSLDGHMNTEAFF. The CDR3 DNA follows: TGCGCCAGCAGCTTGGATGGACACATGAACACTGAAGCTTTCTTT. The full variable domain, in which reference TRBV5-1 and TRBJ1-1 provide the parts outside the CDR3, is KAGVTQTPRYLIKTRGQQVTLSCSPISGHRSVSWYQQTPGQGLQFLFEYFSETQRNKGNFPGRFSGRQFSNSRSEMNVSTLELGDSALYLCASSLDGHMNTEAFFGQGTRLTVV.